This passage covers 26 T cell receptor beta chains from one sample sequenced in a study of blood T cell repertoires in COVID-19. Assay: immunoSEQ multiplex PCR; the TCRdb copy retains only in-frame clones and omits some. This sample yields roughly 71,000 clones, of which 80% to 85% are seen a single time; approximately 8.8% belongs to the top ten. The sample consisted of peripheral blood. The source of these receptors is a man aged 45-65 years with active COVID-19.

The chain uses TRBV25-1 and TRBJ1-2, with 9 bases matching TRBD1. The CDR3 spans 16 residues. Losses at the gene ends were 3 bases for V and 6 bases for J; bases not matched to a gene: 11. Per germline, CDR1 MGHDK and CDR2 SYGVNS. The CDR3 reads CASSDNRGRKLNGYTF. DNA of the CDR3: TGTGCCAGCAGTGATAACAGGGGGCGTAAATTAAATGGCTACACCTTC.

The V call is TRBV19, the J call TRBJ2-1; 9 bases agree with TRBD2. The junction had 3 bases not matched to a gene; V was cut back by 6 bases and J by 0 bases. The CDR3 covers 15 residues. CDR1 LNHDA and CDR2 SQIVND come from the germline V gene (reference sequence). The CDR3: CASRILAGSYNEQFF. The CDR3 region has the DNA TGTGCCAGTAGGATACTAGCGGGCTCCTACAATGAGCAGTTCTTC.

The J gene is TRBJ2-1, the V gene TRBV24-1, with 7 bases identical to TRBD1. The CDR3 loop spans 16 amino acids. V lost 3 bases and J lost 3; bases outside the gene matches: 7. Germline CDR1 is KGHDR and CDR2 is SFDVKD. CDR3 in amino acids: CATSDTTGRGYNEQFF. CDR3 in DNA: TGTGCCACCAGTGATACGACAGGGAGAGGCTACAATGAGCAGTTCTTC.

Notes on this clone: The sample carries other DNA sequences with the same CDR3. J is TRBJ1-2 and V is TRBV5-5; D might be TRBD1 (5 bases). The CDR3 consists of 12 residues. The ends were cut back, 5 bases at V and 8 bases at J, with 13 bases in the middle. Germline CDR1 is SGHKS and CDR2 is YYEKEE (reference sequence). CDR3 residues: CASSSGAYGYTF. The CDR3 coding sequence is TGTGCCAGCAGTTCTGGGGCTTACGGCTACACCTTC.

The rearrangement joins TRBV30 to TRBJ1-4; D gene ambiguous. The CDR3 contains 14 residues. CDR1 and CDR2 from the germline V gene are GTSNPN and SVGIG (reference sequence). The V gene lost 3 bases and the J gene lost 1 base, with 9 bases spanning the gap. CDR3 loop: CAWRNRGTNEKLFF. The CDR3 DNA is TGTGCCTGGAGGAATCGGGGAACTAATGAAAAACTGTTTTTT.

The rearrangement uses TRBV6-5 and TRBJ2-6; maybe TRBD1 (6 bases). Germline values: CDR1 MNHEY, CDR2 SVGAGI. The V and J ends lost 6 bases and 3 bases respectively, with 12 bases between them. The CDR3 is 15 residues long. The CDR3 sequence is CASRVTGGGANVLTF. The CDR3 DNA follows: TGTGCCAGCAGGGTGACAGGAGGTGGGGCCAACGTCCTGACTTTC.

The chain is built from TRBV11-2 and TRBJ2-2; TRBD2 aligns across 8 bases. This CDR3 region has 16 residues. Per germline, CDR1 SGHAT and CDR2 FQNNGV. With V trimmed by 5 bases and J by 0 bases, 5 bases remained unmatched. The CDR3 here is CASSPTSGANTGELFF. For the CDR3, the DNA is TGTGCCAGCAGCCCCACTAGCGGAGCGAACACCGGGGAGCTGTTTTTT.

This chain joins TRBV5-4 and TRBJ2-3; 11 positions match TRBD2. Germline CDR1 and CDR2: SGHNT and YYREEE (reference sequence). The CDR3 runs to 18 residues. After removal of 1 base from V and 3 bases from J, the junction contained 10 bases not matched to a gene. DNA of the CDR3: TGTGCCAGCAGCTTGATCGGGCTAGCGGGGGGTTGGACAGATACGCAGTATTTT. Translating it yields CASSLIGLAGGWTDTQYF.

V is TRBV5-1 and J is TRBJ2-7; 12 bases match TRBD2. J gave up 6 bases and V 5 bases, and 6 bases lay outside the gene matches. The length of the CDR3 is 14 residues. Germline V CDR1 and CDR2: SGHRS, YFSETQ. The CDR3, as DNA: TGCGCCAGCAGTTTGTCGACTAGCGGGAGCGAGCAGTACTTC. It translates to CASSLSTSGSEQYF.

This chain links TRBV30 with TRBJ1-4; 7 bases match TRBD1. Germline loops: CDR1 GTSNPN, CDR2 SVGIG (reference sequence). This CDR3 spans 13 amino acids. V lost 4 bases and J lost 6; bases outside the gene matches: 5. The CDR3 loop is CAWKQGKDEKLFF. The CDR3 DNA follows: TGTGCCTGGAAACAGGGGAAGGATGAAAAACTGTTTTTT.

V and J are TRBV19 and TRBJ2-3; 7 nucleotides match TRBD1. CDR3 length: 14 amino acids. CDR1 is LNHDA and CDR2 is SQIVND in the germline V gene (reference sequence). V lost 7 bases and J lost 6; bases outside the gene matches: 10. CDR3 sequence: CASIGDRLLDTQYF. For the CDR3, the DNA is TGTGCCAGTATTGGGGACAGACTCCTCGATACGCAGTATTTT.

Only a few counts were recorded for this clone. V gene TRBV6-2 or TRBV6-3 combines with J gene TRBJ2-2; 12 positions match TRBD1. CDR3 length equals 16 residues. V lost 2 bases, J lost 7 bases, and 5 bases stayed unmatched. Looked up from germline, CDR1 is MNHEY and CDR2 is SVGEGT. CDR3 DNA: TGTGCCAGCAGTTACGCGGGACAGGGGGCGCGCGGGGAGCTGTTTTTT. Encoded protein: CASSYAGQGARGELFF.

This clone was found once. In DNA, the CDR3 is TGTGCCAGCAGCTTCGGCAGGACCTACGAGCAGTACTTC. This sequence encodes CASSFGRTYEQYF. The V gene is TRBV7-8, the J gene TRBJ2-7; D unclear. Germline V gene data show CDR1 as SGHVS and CDR2 as FQNEAQ. This CDR3 spans 13 amino acids. Trimming pared 3 bases from V and 2 bases from J, leaving 8 bases between.

The CDR3 region is CASSSGQGSYEQYF. The CDR3 bases are TGTGCCAGCAGTTCAGGACAGGGCTCCTACGAGCAGTACTTC. V gene TRBV6-5 combines with J gene TRBJ2-7; 8 bases are shared with TRBD1. The CDR3 length is 14 residues. Germline V gene lookup returns CDR1 MNHEY and CDR2 SVGAGI. Losses at the gene ends were 4 bases for V and 0 bases for J; bases not matched to a gene: 2.

The chain is built from TRBV7-9 and TRBJ2-7; weak D call: TRBD1 (5 bases). The germline V gene has CDR1 SEHNR and CDR2 FQNEAQ (reference sequence). The CDR3 covers 14 residues. V dropped 7 bases and J dropped 1 base, with 14 bases sitting between them. The CDR3 nucleotides read TGTGCCAGCACCTACAGGATCCGATCCTACGAGCAGTACTTC. This translates into CASTYRIRSYEQYF.

This chain links TRBV12-5 with TRBJ1-5; 7 bases are a match to TRBD1. Per germline, CDR1 LGHNT and CDR2 FRNRAP. This CDR3 has 14 residues. The V gene end was trimmed by 6 bases and the J gene end by 0 bases; junction bases not matched to a gene: 2. This CDR3 reads CASGKGASNQPQHF. In nucleotides, the CDR3 is TGTGCTAGTGGCAAGGGGGCTAGCAATCAGCCCCAGCATTTT.

The count of this clone is one. V gene TRBV3-1 (or the pseudogene TRBV3-2) combines with J gene TRBJ2-1; D is unclear. The CDR3 covers 16 residues. The V end lost 0 bases, the J end lost 5 bases, and 14 bases lay between the germline ends. Looked up from germline, CDR1 is LGHDT and CDR2 is YNNKEL (reference sequence). CDR3 region: CASSQESNPPDNEQFF. DNA of the CDR3: TGTGCCAGCAGCCAAGAATCCAATCCCCCGGACAATGAGCAGTTCTTC.

The CDR3 DNA follows: TGCAGCGTTGAGGGAAGGTGGGGGGATAACTATGGCTACACCTTC. It is translated as CSVEGRWGDNYGYTF. The chain recombines TRBV29-1 with TRBJ1-2; D perhaps matches TRBD1 (5 bases). This CDR3 region has 15 residues. V was pared by 3 bases and J by 1 base, with 15 bases between. Germline CDR1 SQVTM, CDR2 ANQGSEA.

The V call is TRBV7-9, the J call TRBJ1-4; weak D call: TRBD1 (5 bases). The CDR3 totals 15 residues. CDR1 is SEHNR, CDR2 FQNEAQ, per germline (reference sequence). V was trimmed by 4 bases and J by 0 bases, leaving 9 bases between them. CDR3 bases: TGTGCCAGCAGCTCGAGACAGCCAACTAATGAAAAACTGTTTTTT. Protein sequence: CASSSRQPTNEKLFF.

This rearrangement joins TRBV6-5 to TRBJ2-7; perhaps TRBD1 as D (5 bases). The CDR3 spans 12 residues. Deletions cut 6 bases from V and 2 bases from J, with 8 bases between. CDR1 is MNHEY and CDR2 is SVGAGI in the germline V gene. The CDR3 DNA sequence: TGTGCCAGCAGGTTGGGGCCCTACGAGCAGTACTTC. It codes for CASRLGPYEQYF.

The chain uses TRBV3-1 (or the pseudogene TRBV3-2) and TRBJ2-1, with TRBD2 matching 8 bases. The V segment lost 1 base and the J segment 3 bases; nucleotides outside the gene matches: 5. CDR1 LGHDT and CDR2 YNNKEL come from the germline V gene (reference sequence). The CDR3 totals 16 residues. CDR3 sequence reads: CASSQGGLVVYNEQFF. As DNA, the CDR3 is TGTGCCAGCAGCCAAGGGGGACTAGTCGTCTACAATGAGCAGTTCTTC.

CDR3 region: CASSTTLTDRGFTDTQYF. The DNA for the CDR3 is TGTGCCAGCAGCACAACCCTCACTGACAGGGGATTCACAGATACGCAGTATTTT. V and J are TRBV7-9 and TRBJ2-3; 8 nucleotides align to TRBD1. The CDR3 runs to 18 residues. V lost 5 bases, J lost 2 bases, and 15 bases stayed unmatched. The V gene's germline CDR1 is SEHNR and CDR2 FQNEAQ (reference sequence). The full variable domain, in which reference TRBV7-9 and TRBJ2-3 provide the parts outside the CDR3, is DTGVSQNPRHKITKRGQNVTFRCDPISEHNRLYWYRQTLGQGPEFLTYFQNEAQLEKSRLLSDRFSAERPKGSFSTLEIQRTEQGDSAMYLCASSTTLTDRGFTDTQYFGPGTRLTVL.

The genes are TRBV4-3 and TRBJ1-5, with D hard to call. The germline V gene encodes CDR1 LGHNA and CDR2 YSLEER. V lost 0 bases to trimming and J lost 4 bases, with 10 bases between them. This CDR3 region has 15 residues. The CDR3 DNA is TGCGCCAGCAGCCAAGATGTCGGAGGGAATCAGCCCCAGCATTTT. Its protein is CASSQDVGGNQPQHF.

This sequence joins TRBV30 and TRBJ1-3; D remains unclear. This CDR3 comprises 14 residues. Trimming pared 5 bases from V and 0 bases from J, leaving 11 bases between. The V gene's germline CDR1 is GTSNPN and CDR2 SVGIG (reference sequence). CDR3 bases: TGTGCCTGGGCCCTGGGCGTCTCTGGAAACACCATATATTTT. It encodes CAWALGVSGNTIYF.

The V call is TRBV7-2, the J call TRBJ2-7; TRBD1 aligns across 7 bases. CDR3 length: 15 amino acids. CDR1 and CDR2 from the germline V gene are SGHTA and FQGNSA. With 4 bases clipped from V and 3 bases from J, the junction kept 9 bases outside the gene matches. The CDR3 is CASSCPVGQSYEQYF. DNA of the CDR3: TGTGCCAGCAGCTGCCCGGTGGGACAGAGCTACGAGCAGTACTTC.

The count of this clone is one. This chain uses TRBV7-2 with TRBJ2-1; 10 bases line up with TRBD2. V lost 4 bases, J lost 3 bases, and 6 bases stayed unmatched. The CDR3 extends over 16 amino acids. Germline V gene sequence: CDR1 SGHTA, CDR2 FQGNSA. The CDR3 loop reads CASSSSGTSVYNEQFF. CDR3 nucleotide sequence: TGTGCCAGCAGCTCCTCCGGGACTAGCGTCTACAATGAGCAGTTCTTC.